The T cell receptor beta chain described here comes from a study of T cell repertoires in aging, cancer and after chemotherapy. Rearranged V-D-J TRB sequences were amplified with a mixed TRB-A/B primer pool. In TCRdb, the multiplex PCR reads were re-called with MiXCR into one record per CDR3 protein. The profile shows approximately 13,000 distinct CDR3 sequences, less than 30% of them singletons. TCR beta rearrangements were amplified from peripheral blood genomic DNA. Sequencing used blood. This clonotype was sampled from a human donor in good health.

The chain's CDR3 is CASSSSPWMNTEAFF. The CDR3, as DNA: TGTGCCAGCAGTTCATCCCCCTGGATGAACACTGAAGCTTTCTTT. The gene calls are TRBV6-2 or TRBV6-3 and TRBJ1-1; D call uncertain. The germline V gene has CDR1 MNHEY and CDR2 SVGEGT. The germline V and J ends were trimmed by 4 bases and 0 bases, with 12 bases remaining between them. The CDR3 length is 15 residues.